The sequence of this TCR beta chain was determined in a study of CD8+CD57+ T cells in acquired aplastic anemia. Study-wide background: Sorted CD4+ and CD8+ cells gave a mean 3.2 ug DNA, range roughly 0.18 to 30 ug.

Deletions cut 7 bases from V and 11 bases from J, with 12 bases between. Germline V gives CDR1 MNHNS, CDR2 SASEGT. This CDR3 has 11 residues. Study observations and caveats: Levels of CD8+ Simpson's diversity were not significantly distinct in patients versus controls.

The patients chosen for sequencing had shown expansion of CD8+CD57+ cells (detected by flow cytometry). A severe acquired aplastic anemia diagnosis applied to all patients. Genomic DNA templated the TCR beta VDJ and CDR3 profiling. MiXCR, applied by TCRdb to the reads, yields one record per CDR3 protein. The sample contains under 250,000 distinct CDR3 sequences, around half of which appear only once. With regard to this clonotype: Its antigen is still unknown.

The J gene is TRBJ1-5, the V gene TRBV6-1, with D tentatively TRBD1 (6 bases). This TCR was sampled from a human donor with aplastic anemia. The specimen was sorted CD4+, CD8+, or CD8+CD57+ T cells (not recorded which) from PBMCs. CDR3 protein: CASILSGAQHF. The CDR3 DNA reads TGTGCCAGCATATTATCAGGGGCCCAGCATTTT.